This T cell receptor (beta chain) was sequenced in a study of response to subunit inactivated influenza vaccine. Study conclusions and caveats: After each seasonal influenza vaccination, few new T cells are recruited, the authors suggested.

CDR3 length equals 13 residues. Germline V gene sequence: CDR1 SQVTM, CDR2 ANQGSEA. The V segment lost 6 bases and the J segment 10 bases; nucleotides outside the gene matches: 8. From the RT-PCR reads, TCRdb called clonotypes with MiXCR, one entry per CDR3 protein. Of 500,000 or so distinct CDR3 sequences in the sample, 16% were seen once. With regard to this clonotype: Its cognate antigen is unknown.

The clonotype comes from a man between 50 and 75 years old who received an inactivated influenza vaccine. This chain links TRBV29-1 with TRBJ2-1; 11 bases are a match to TRBD2. This specimen consisted of CD4+ T cells sorted from PBMCs, obtained 23 months after vaccination. CDR3: CSVGLAGRREQFF. The CDR3 DNA sequence: TGCAGCGTAGGACTAGCGGGCAGACGGGAGCAGTTCTTC.